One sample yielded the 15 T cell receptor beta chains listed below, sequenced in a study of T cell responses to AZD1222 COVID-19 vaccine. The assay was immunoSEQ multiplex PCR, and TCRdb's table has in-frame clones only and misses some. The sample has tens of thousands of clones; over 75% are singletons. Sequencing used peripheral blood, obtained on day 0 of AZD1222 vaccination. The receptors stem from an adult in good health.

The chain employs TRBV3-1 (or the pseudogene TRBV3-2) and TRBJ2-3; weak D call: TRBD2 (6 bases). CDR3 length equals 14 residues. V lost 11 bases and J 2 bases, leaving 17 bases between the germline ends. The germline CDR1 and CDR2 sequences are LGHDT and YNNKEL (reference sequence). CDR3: CAASGGGDTDTQYF. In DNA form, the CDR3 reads TGTGCCGCGTCGGGCGGAGGGGACACAGATACGCAGTATTTT.

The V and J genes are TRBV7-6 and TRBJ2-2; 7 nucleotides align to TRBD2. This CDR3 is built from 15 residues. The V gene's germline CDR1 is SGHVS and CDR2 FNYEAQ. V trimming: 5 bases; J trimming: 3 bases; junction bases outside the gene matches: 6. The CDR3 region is CASSAGDPYTGELFF. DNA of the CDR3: TGTGCCAGCAGCGCGGGAGACCCGTACACCGGGGAGCTGTTTTTT.

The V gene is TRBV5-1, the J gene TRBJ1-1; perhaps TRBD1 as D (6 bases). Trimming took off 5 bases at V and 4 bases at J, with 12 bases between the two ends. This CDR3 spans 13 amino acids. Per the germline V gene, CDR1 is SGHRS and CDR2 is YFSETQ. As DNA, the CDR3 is TGCGCCAGCAGACTACAGGGTGGCACTGAAGCTTTCTTT. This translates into CASRLQGGTEAFF.

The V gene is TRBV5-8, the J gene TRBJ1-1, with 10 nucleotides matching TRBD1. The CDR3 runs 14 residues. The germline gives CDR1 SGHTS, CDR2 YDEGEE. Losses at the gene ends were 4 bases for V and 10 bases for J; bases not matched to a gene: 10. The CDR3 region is CASSVGQGIFAAFF. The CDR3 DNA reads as TGTGCCAGCAGCGTGGGACAGGGGATCTTCGCAGCTTTCTTT.

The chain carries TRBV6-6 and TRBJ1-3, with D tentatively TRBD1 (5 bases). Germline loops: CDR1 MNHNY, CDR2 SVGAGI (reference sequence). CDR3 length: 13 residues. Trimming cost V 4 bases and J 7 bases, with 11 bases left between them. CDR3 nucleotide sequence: TGTGCCAGCAGTTCTCAGGGCCGGAACACCATATATTTT. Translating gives CASSSQGRNTIYF.

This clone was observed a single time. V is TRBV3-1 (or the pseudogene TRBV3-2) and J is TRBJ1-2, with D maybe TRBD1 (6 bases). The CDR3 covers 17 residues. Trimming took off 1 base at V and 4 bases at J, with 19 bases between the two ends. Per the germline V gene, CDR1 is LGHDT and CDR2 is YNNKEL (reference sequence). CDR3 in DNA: TGTGCCAGCAGCCAAGGCCAGGGGAGGCTGGTTAGCTATGGCTACACCTTC. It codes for CASSQGQGRLVSYGYTF.

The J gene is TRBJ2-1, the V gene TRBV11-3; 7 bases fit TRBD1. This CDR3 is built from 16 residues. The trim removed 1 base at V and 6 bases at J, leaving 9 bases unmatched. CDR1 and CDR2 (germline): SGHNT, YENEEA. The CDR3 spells CASSLVSGRGSNEQFF. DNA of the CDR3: TGTGCCAGCAGCTTAGTATCAGGCAGGGGGAGCAATGAGCAGTTCTTC.

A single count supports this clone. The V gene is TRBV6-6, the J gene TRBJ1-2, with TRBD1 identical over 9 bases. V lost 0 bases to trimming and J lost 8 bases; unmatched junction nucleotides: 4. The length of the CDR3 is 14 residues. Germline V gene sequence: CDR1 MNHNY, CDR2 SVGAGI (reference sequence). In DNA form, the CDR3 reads TGTGCCAGCAGTTACTCGGACAGGGGAGGGGGCTACACCTTC. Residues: CASSYSDRGGGYTF.

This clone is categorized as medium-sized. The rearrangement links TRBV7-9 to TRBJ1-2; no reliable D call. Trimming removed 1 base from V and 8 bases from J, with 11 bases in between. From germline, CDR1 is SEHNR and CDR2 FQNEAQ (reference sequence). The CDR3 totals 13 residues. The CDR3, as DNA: TGTGCCAGCAGCTTAGACCACCAAGCAGGCTACACCTTC. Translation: CASSLDHQAGYTF.

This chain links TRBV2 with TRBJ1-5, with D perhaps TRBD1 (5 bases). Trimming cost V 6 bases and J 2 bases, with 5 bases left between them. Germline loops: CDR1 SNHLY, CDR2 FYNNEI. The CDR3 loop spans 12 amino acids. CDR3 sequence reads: CASRGGNQPQHF. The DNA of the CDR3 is TGTGCCAGCAGGGGGGGCAATCAGCCCCAGCATTTT.

CDR3 in amino acids: CASSLAGTGSTGELFF. The CDR3, as DNA: TGCGCCAGCAGCTTAGCCGGGACAGGGAGCACCGGGGAGCTGTTTTTT. The V call is TRBV5-1, the J call TRBJ2-2; 9 bases agree with TRBD1. The CDR3 spans 16 residues. CDR1 is SGHRS and CDR2 is YFSETQ in the germline V gene. V dropped 2 bases and J dropped 4; count of bases not matched to a gene: 6.

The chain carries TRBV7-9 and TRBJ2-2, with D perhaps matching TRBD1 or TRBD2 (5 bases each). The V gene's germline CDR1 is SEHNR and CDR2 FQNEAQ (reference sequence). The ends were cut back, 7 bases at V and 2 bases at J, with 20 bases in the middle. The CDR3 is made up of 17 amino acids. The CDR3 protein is CASKNGPGLQNTGELFF. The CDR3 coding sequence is TGTGCCAGCAAAAATGGTCCGGGGCTGCAAAACACCGGGGAGCTGTTTTTT.

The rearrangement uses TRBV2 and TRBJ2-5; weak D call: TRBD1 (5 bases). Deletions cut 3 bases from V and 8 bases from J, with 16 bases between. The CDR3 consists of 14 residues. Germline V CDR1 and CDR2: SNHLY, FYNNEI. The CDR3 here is CASSEFAAQGTQYF. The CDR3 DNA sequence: TGTGCCAGCAGTGAGTTCGCTGCCCAGGGAACCCAGTACTTC.

The CDR3 spells CASSPSGGASYEQYF. Here the CDR3 DNA reads TGTGCCAGCAGCCCTAGCGGGGGGGCCTCCTACGAGCAGTACTTC. V gene TRBV7-2 combines with J gene TRBJ2-7; 12 nucleotides line up with TRBD2. The CDR3 sequence is 15 residues long. Germline values: CDR1 SGHTA, CDR2 FQGNSA. With V trimmed by 5 bases and J by 0 bases, 2 bases remained unmatched.

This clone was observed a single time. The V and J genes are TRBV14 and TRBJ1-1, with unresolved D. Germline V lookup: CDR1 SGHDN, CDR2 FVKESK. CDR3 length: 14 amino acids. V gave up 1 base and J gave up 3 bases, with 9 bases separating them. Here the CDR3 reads CASSQVSVYTEAFF. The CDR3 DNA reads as TGTGCCAGCAGCCAAGTATCGGTATACACTGAAGCTTTCTTT. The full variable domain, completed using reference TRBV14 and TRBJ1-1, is EAGVTQFPSHSVIEKGQTVTLRCDPISGHDNLYWYRRVMGKEIKFLLHFVKESKQDESGMPNNRFLAERTGGTYSTLKVQPAELEDSGVYFCASSQVSVYTEAFFGQGTRLTVV.